This entry features one T cell receptor beta chain sequence. Antigen specificity is unknown. Clones were sequenced by immunoSEQ multiplex PCR, and TCRdb holds only the in-frame ones, with some missing. The repertoire includes 150,000 or so clones, around 90% of them detected once, and around 1.6% sits in the top ten. This sample was taken from a study of T cell responses to AZD1222 COVID-19 vaccine. Study at large: Second-dose timings of about 4 or about 12 weeks were pooled.

Findings of the study overall: Donor demographics were predominantly white British with a female majority; clonal diversity may be underestimated. With dominance at 160-218 and 743-854, vaccine-associated CD4 TCRs spanned spike. Among those given AZD1222, only six were seropositive at baseline.

The germline V and J ends were trimmed by 6 bases and 0 bases, with 6 bases remaining between them. The CDR3 runs to 13 residues. CDR1 and CDR2 from the germline V gene are WNHNN and SYGVQD (reference sequence). The chain uses TRBV10-1 and TRBJ1-5; tentative D call: TRBD1 (5 bases). The source is an adult in good health. This specimen was peripheral blood, taken on day 0 of AZD1222 vaccination. This CDR3 is CASSRDSNQPQHF. DNA of the CDR3: TGCGCCAGCAGCAGGGATAGCAATCAGCCCCAGCATTTT.